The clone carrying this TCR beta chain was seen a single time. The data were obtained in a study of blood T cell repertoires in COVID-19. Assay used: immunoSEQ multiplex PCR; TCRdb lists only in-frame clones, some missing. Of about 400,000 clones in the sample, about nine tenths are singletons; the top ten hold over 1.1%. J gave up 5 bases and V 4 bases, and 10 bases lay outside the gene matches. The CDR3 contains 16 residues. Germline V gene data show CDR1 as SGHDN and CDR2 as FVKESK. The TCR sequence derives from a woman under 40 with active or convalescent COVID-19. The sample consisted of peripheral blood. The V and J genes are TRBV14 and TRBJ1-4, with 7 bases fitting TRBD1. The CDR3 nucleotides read TGTGCCAGCAGCCCATTTGACAGGGACCGAAATGAAAAACTGTTTTTT. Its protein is CASSPFDRDRNEKLFF.